This entry describes one T cell receptor (beta chain). Its antigen remains unknown. These data come from a study of cytomegalovirus exposure and HLA in healthy donors. Looking at the study overall: Most donors, roughly 84% of approximately 400 genotyped, fell in the Caucasian-associated ancestry cluster.

Study-level points and caveats: In an earlier analysis, most TCR beta V segments were productive about 90% or about 30% of the time.

The CDR3 consists of 16 residues. V lost 6 bases, J lost 5 bases, and 12 bases stayed unmatched. In germline, CDR1 is MRHNA, CDR2 SNTAGT. The PCR contained 60 Vbeta and 13 Jbeta primers. TCRdb's table, derived via immunoSEQ multiplex PCR, lists solely in-frame clones and lacks some. The sample shows 95,000 to 150,000 clones, around 66% of them seen only once. What was sequenced was PBMCs. The sequence was collected from a woman in her thirties or forties in good health and CMV-seropositive. The chain is built from TRBV6-4 and TRBJ2-3, with 9 bases matching TRBD1. CDR3 sequence reads: CASRPSDRGNRDTQYF. Written as DNA, the CDR3 is TGTGCCAGCAGACCCTCGGACAGGGGCAACCGAGATACGCAGTATTTT.